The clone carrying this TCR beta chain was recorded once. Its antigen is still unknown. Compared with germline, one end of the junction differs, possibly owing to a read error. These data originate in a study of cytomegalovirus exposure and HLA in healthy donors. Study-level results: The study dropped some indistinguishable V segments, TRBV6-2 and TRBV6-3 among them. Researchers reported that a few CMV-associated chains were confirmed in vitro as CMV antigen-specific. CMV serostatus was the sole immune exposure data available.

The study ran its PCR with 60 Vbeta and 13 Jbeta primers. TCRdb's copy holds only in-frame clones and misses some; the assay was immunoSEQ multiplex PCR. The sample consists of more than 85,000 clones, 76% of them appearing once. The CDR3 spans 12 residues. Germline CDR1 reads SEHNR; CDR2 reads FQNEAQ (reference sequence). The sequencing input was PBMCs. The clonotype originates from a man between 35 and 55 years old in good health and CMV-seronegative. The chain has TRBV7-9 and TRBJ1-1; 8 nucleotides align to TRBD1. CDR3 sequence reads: CSSQGADTEAFF. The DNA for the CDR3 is TGTTCCAGCCAGGGGGCGGACACTGAAGCTTTCTTT.